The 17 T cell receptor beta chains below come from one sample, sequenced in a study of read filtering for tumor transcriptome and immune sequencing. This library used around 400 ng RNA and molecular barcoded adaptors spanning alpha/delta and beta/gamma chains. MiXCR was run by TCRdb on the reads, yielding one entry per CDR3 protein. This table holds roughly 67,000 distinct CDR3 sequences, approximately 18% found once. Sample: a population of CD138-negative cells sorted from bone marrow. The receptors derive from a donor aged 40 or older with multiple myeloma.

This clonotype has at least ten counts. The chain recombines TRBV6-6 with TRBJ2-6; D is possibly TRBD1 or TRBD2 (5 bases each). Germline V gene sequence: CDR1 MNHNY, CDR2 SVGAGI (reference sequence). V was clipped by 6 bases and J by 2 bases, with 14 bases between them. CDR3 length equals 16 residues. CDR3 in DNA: TGTGCCAGCAGCCGATCTGGGGGTGCTGGGGCCAACGTCCTGACTTTC. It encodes CASSRSGGAGANVLTF.

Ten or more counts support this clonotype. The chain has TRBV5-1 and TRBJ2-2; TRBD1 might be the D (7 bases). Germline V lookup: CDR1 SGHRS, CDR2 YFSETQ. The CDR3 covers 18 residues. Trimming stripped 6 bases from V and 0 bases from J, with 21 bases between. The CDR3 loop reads CASKWGDSRSANTGELFF. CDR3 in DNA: TGCGCCAGCAAATGGGGGGACAGCAGATCCGCGAACACCGGGGAGCTGTTTTTT.

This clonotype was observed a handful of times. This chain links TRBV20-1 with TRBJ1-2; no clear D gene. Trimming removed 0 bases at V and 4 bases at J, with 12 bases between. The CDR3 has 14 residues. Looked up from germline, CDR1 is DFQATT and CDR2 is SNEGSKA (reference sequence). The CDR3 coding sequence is TGCAGTGCTAGAGATACCGGGAGGAGCTATGGCTACACCTTC. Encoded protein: CSARDTGRSYGYTF.

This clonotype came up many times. The DNA for the CDR3 is TGCAGCGTTGATATGGGACAGGGGGCTAGTAATGAGCAGTTCTTC. Protein sequence: CSVDMGQGASNEQFF. The chain combines TRBV29-1 with TRBJ2-1, with TRBD1 matching over 12 bases. With V trimmed by 3 bases and J by 7 bases, 7 bases remained unmatched. This CDR3 has 15 amino acids. Germline V gene lookup returns CDR1 SQVTM and CDR2 ANQGSEA.

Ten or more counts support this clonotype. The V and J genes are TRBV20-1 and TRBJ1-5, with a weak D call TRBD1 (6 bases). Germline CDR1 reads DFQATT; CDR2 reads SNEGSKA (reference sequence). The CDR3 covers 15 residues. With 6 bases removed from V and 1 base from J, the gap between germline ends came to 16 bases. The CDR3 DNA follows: TGCAGTGCCGTACGAGTGGGGGCCAGCAATCAGCCCCAGCATTTT. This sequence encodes CSAVRVGASNQPQHF.

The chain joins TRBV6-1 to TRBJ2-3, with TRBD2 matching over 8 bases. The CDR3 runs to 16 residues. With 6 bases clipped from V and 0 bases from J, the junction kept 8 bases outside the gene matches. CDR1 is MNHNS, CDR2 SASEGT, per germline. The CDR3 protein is CASSFKLAASTDTQYF. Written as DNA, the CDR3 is TGTGCCAGCAGCTTCAAACTAGCGGCTAGCACAGATACGCAGTATTTT.

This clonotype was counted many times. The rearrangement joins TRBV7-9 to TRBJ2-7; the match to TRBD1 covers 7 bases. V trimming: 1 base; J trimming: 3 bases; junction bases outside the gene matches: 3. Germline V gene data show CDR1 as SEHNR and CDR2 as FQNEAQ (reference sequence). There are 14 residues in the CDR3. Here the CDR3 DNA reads TGTGCCAGCAGCTTAGGGACAGGCTTCTACGAGCAGTACTTC. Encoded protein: CASSLGTGFYEQYF.

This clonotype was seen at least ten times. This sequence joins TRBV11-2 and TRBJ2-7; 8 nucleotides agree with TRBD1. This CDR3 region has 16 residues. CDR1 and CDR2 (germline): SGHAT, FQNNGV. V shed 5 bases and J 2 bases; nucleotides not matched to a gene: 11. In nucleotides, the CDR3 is TGTGCCAGCAGCGACAACGGACAGGGCGACCCCTACGAGCAGTACTTC. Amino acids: CASSDNGQGDPYEQYF.

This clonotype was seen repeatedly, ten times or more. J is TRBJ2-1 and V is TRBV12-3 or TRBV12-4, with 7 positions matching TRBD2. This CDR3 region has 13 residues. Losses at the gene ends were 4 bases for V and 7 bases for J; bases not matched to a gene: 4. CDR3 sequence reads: CASSSGLLNEQFF. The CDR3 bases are TGTGCCAGCAGTTCGGGACTATTGAATGAGCAGTTCTTC.

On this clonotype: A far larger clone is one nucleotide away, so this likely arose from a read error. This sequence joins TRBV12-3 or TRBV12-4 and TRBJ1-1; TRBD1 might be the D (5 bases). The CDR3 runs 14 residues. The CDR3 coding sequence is TGTGCCAGCAGTTTTGGCACAGGTGGCACTGAAGCTCTCTTT. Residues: CASSFGTGGTEALF.

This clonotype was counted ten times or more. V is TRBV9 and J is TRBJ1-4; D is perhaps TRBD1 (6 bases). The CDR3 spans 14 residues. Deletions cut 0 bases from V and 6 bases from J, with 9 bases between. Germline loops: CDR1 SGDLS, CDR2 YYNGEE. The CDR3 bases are TGTGCCAGCAGCGTAGAGGGGGATCATGAAAAACTGTTTTTT. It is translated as CASSVEGDHEKLFF.

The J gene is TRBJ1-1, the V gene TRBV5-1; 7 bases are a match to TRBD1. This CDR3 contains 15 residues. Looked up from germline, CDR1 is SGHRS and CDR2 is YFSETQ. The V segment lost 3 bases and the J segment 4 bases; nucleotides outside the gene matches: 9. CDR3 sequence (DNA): TGCGCCAGCAGCTCGCGACAGGGAGCGGGCACTGAAGCTTTCTTT. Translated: CASSSRQGAGTEAFF.

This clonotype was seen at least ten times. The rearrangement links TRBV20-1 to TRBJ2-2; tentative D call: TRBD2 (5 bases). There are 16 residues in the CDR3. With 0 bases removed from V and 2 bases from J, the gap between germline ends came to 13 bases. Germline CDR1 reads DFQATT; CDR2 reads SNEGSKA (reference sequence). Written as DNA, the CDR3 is TGCAGTGCTAGAGATGATTCGAGGGCCAACACCGGGGAGCTGTTTTTT. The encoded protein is CSARDDSRANTGELFF.

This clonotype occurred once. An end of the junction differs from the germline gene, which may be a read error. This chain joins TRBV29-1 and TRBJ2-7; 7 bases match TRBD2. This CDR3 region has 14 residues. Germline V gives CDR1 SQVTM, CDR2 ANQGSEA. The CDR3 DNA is TGCAGCGCCCCGGGCGCGGGAGATTTCAGCGAGCATTACTTC. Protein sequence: CSAPGAGDFSEHYF.

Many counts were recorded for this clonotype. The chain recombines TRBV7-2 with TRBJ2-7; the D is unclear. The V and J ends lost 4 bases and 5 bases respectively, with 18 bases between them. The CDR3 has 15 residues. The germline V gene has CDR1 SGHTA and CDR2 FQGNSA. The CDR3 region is CASSYSIEVVHEQYF. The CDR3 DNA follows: TGTGCCAGCAGCTACTCAATAGAAGTTGTCCACGAGCAGTACTTC.

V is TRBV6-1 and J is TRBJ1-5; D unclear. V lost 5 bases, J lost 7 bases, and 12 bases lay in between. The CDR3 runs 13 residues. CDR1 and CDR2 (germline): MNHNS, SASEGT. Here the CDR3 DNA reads TGTGCCAGCAGTCACGCCGAGGGACAGCCCCAGCATTTT. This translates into CASSHAEGQPQHF.

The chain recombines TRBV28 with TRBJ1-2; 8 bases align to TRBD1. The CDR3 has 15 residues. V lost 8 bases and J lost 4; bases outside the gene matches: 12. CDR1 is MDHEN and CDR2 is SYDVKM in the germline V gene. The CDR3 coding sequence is TGTGCCAGCGGATCAGGGGGCGAGAGGATCTATGGCTACACCTTC. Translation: CASGSGGERIYGYTF.